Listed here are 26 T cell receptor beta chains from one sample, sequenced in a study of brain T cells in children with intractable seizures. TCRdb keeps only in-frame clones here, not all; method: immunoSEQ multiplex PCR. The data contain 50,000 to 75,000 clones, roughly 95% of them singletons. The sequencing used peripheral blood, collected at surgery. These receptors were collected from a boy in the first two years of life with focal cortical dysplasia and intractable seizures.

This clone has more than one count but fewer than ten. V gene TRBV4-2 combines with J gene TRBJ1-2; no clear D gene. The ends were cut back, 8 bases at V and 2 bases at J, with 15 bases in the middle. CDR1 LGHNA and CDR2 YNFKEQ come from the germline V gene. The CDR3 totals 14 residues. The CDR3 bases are TGTGCCAGCGGCCCTCCTAGACCCAACTATGGCTACACCTTC. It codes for CASGPPRPNYGYTF.

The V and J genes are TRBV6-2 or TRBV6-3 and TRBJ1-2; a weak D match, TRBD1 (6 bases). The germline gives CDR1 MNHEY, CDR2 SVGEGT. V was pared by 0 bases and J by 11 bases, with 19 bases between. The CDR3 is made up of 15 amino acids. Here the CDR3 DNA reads TGTGCCAGCAGTTACTCCCCAACCGGGATTCAGGGGTACACCTTC. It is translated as CASSYSPTGIQGYTF.

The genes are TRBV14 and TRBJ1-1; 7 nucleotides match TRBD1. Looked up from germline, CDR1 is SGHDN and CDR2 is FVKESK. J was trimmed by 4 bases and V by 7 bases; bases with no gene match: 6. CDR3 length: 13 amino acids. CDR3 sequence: CASTQGPVTEAFF. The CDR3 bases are TGTGCCAGCACACAGGGGCCAGTCACTGAAGCTTTCTTT.

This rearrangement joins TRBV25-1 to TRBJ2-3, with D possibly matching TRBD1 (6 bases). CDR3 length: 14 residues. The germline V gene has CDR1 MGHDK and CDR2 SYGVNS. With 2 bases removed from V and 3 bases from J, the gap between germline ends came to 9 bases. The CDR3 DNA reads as TGTGCCAGCAGTGAAAGGCAGGGGACAGATACGCAGTATTTT. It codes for CASSERQGTDTQYF. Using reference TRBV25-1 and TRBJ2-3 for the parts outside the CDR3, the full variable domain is EADIYQTPRYLVIGTGKKITLECSQTMGHDKMYWYQQDPGMELHLIHYSYGVNSTEKGDLSSESTVSRIRTEHFPLTLESARPSHTSQYLCASSERQGTDTQYFGPGTRLTVL.

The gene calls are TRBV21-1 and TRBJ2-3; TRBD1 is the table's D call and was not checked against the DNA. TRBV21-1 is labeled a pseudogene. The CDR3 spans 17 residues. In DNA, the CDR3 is TGTGCCAGCAGCAAAGCCCAACAGGGCACTAGCACAGATACGCAGTATTTT. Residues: CASSKAQQGTSTDTQYF.

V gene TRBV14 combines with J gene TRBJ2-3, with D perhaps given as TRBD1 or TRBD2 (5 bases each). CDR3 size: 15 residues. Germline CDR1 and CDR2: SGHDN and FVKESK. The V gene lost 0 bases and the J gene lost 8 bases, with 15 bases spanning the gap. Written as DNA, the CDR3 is TGTGCCAGCAGCCAAGATGCCGGGGCCCCGGGTACGCAGTATTTT. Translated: CASSQDAGAPGTQYF.

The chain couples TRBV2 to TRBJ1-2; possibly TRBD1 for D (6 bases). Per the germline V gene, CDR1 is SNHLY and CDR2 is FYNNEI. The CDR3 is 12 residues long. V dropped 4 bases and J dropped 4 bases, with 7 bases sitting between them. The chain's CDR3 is CASSGDTYGYTF. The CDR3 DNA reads TGTGCCAGCAGTGGGGACACCTATGGCTACACCTTC.

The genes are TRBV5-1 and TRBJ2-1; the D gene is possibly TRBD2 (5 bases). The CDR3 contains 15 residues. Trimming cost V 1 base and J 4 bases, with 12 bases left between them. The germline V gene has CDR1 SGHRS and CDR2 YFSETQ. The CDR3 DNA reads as TGCGCCAGCAGCTTGCCAGCGGCACCTTACAATGAGCAGTTCTTC. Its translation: CASSLPAAPYNEQFF.

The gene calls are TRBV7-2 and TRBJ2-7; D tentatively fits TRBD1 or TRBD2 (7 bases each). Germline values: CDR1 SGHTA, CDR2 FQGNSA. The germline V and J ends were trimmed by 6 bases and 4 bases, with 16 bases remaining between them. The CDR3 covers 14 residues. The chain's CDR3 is CASSPTGDYYEQYF. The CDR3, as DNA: TGTGCCAGCAGTCCCACAGGGGACTATTACGAGCAGTACTTC.

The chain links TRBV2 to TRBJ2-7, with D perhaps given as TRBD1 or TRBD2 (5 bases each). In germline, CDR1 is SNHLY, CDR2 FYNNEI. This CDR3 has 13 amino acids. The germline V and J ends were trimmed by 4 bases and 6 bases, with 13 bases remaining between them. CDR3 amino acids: CASSGSRGGEQYF. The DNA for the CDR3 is TGTGCCAGCAGTGGGTCCCGTGGGGGCGAGCAGTACTTC.

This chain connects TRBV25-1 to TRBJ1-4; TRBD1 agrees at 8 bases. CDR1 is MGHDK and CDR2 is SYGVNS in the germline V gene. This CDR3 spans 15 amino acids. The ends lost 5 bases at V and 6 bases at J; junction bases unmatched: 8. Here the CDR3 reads CASSSQTGEDEKLFF. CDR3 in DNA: TGTGCCAGCAGTTCCCAGACAGGGGAGGATGAAAAACTGTTTTTT.

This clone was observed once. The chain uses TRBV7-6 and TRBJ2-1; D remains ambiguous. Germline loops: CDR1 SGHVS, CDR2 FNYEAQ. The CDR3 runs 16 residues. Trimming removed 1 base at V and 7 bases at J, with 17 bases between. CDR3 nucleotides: TGTGCCAGCAGCTTAGTGCCTCCCCCTTCGAGAAATGAGCAGTTCTTC. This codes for CASSLVPPPSRNEQFF.

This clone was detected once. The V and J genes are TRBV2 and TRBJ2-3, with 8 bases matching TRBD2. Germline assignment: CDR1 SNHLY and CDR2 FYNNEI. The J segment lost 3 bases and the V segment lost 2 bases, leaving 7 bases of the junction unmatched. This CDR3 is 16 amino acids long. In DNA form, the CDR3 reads TGTGCCAGCAGTGAATCCGGGAGGGCCGGGACAGATACGCAGTATTTT. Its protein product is CASSESGRAGTDTQYF.

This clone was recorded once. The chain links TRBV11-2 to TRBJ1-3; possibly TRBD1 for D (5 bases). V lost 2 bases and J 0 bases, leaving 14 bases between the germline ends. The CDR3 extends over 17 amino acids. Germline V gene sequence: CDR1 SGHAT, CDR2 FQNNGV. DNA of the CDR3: TGTGCCAGCAGCTTATGGTCTTCAGACAGCTCTGGAAACACCATATATTTT. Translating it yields CASSLWSSDSSGNTIYF.

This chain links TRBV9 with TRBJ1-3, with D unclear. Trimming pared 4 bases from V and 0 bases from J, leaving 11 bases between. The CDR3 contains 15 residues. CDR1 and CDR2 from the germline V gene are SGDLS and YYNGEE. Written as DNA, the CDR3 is TGTGCCAGCAGCTTCCGGGCCTCCTCTGGAAACACCATATATTTT. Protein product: CASSFRASSGNTIYF.

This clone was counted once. The CDR3: CASSLSAEYGYTF. The CDR3 bases are TGTGCCAGCAGCTTATCAGCCGAGTATGGCTACACCTTC. The chain is built from TRBV7-9 and TRBJ1-2, with D hard to call. V was pared by 2 bases and J by 5 bases, with 9 bases between. Germline V gene sequence: CDR1 SEHNR, CDR2 FQNEAQ (reference sequence). The CDR3 spans 13 residues.

The CDR3 here is CSVSATRALRTDTQYF. Written as DNA, the CDR3 is TGCAGCGTCTCCGCAACCAGGGCCCTTAGAACAGATACGCAGTATTTT. The chain carries TRBV29-1 and TRBJ2-3; D perhaps matches TRBD1 (5 bases). Between the trimmed V and J ends, which lost 6 bases and 3 bases, there was a span of 22 bases. Germline lookup yields CDR1 SQVTM and CDR2 ANQGSEA. The CDR3 runs to 16 residues.

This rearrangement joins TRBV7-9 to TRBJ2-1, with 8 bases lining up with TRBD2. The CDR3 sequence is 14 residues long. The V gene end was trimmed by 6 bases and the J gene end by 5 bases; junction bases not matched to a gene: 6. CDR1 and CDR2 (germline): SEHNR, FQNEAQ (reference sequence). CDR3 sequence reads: CASRGSGIHNEQFF. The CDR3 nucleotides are TGTGCCAGCAGGGGTAGCGGGATCCACAATGAGCAGTTCTTC.

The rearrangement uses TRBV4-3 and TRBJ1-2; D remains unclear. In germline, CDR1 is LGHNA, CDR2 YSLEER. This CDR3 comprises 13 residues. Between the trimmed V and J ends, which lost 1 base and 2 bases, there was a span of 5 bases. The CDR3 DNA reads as TGCGCCAGCAGCCAAGGACGGAACTATGGCTACACCTTC. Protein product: CASSQGRNYGYTF.

The CDR3 DNA reads TGTGCCAGTAGTAAAACCTTCCATTCACCCCTCCACTTT. It translates to CASSKTFHSPLHF. The V and J genes are TRBV19 and TRBJ1-6; D gene unclear. V lost 4 bases, J lost 8 bases, and 9 bases lay in between. CDR3 length equals 13 residues. Germline-derived CDR1 and CDR2 are LNHDA and SQIVND (reference sequence). The whole variable domain, filled in from reference TRBV19 and TRBJ1-6, reads DGGITQSPKYLFRKEGQNVTLSCEQNLNHDAMYWYRQDPGQGLRLIYYSQIVNDFQKGDIAEGYSVSREKKESFPLTVTSAQKNPTAFYLCASSKTFHSPLHFGNGTRLTVT.

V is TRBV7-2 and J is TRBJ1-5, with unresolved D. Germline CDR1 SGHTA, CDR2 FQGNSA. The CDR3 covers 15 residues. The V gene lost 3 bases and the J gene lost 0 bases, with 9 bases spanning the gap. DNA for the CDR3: TGTGCCAGCAGCTTGTACCGGGGTAGCAATCAGCCCCAGCATTTT. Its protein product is CASSLYRGSNQPQHF.

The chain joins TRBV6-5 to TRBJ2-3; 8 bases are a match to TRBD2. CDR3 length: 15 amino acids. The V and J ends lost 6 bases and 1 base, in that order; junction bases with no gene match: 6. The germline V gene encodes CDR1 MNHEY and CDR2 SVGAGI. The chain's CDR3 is CASSFGGVGTDTQYF. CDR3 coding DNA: TGTGCCAGCAGCTTCGGGGGGGTGGGCACAGATACGCAGTATTTT.

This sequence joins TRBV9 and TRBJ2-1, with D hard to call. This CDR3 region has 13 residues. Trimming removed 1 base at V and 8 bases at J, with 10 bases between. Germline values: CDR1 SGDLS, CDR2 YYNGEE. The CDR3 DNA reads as TGTGCCAGCAGCGTACAAGTAAGCGATGAGCAGTTCTTC. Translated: CASSVQVSDEQFF.

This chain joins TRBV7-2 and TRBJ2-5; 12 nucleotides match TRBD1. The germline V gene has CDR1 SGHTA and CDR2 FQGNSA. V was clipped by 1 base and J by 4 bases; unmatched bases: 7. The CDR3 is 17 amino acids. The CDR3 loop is CASSLDGGQGARETQYF. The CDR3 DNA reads TGTGCCAGCAGCTTAGATGGGGGACAGGGGGCAAGAGAGACCCAGTACTTC.

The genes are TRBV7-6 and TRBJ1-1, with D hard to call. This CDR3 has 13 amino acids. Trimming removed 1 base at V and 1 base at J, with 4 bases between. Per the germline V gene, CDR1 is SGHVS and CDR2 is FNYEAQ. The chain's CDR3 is CASSLDRNTEAFF. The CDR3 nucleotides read TGTGCCAGCAGCTTAGACAGGAACACTGAAGCTTTCTTT.

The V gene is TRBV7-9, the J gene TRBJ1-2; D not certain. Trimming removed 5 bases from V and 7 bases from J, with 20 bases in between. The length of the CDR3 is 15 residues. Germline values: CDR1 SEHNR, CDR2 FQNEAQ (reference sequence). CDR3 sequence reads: CASSPPAVTISGYTF. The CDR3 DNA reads TGTGCCAGCAGCCCTCCTGCGGTTACCATCTCTGGCTACACCTTC.